This T cell receptor beta chain comes out of a study of blood T cell repertoires in COVID-19. Authors' data handling: By means of reference gene primer amplification, nucleated cell counts were estimated. The method was immunoSEQ multiplex PCR; TCRdb's version includes in-frame clones alone and lacks a portion of them. D and trimming come from the DNA, and the V and J calls and clone size come from that table. Counted here are over 350,000 clones, 87% occurring once; the ten biggest clones make up around 10%. CDR1 is SGDLS and CDR2 is YYNGEE in the germline V gene. The CDR3 covers 15 residues. J gave up 2 bases and V 4 bases, and 4 bases lay outside the gene matches. Those enrolled, adults aged 18 to 89 years, came from 20 to 25 US areas.

This receptor was obtained from a woman aged 50 to 65 who had recovered from COVID-19. The sample taken for sequencing was PBMCs or T cells enriched from blood (not recorded which). V usage is TRBV9 and J usage is TRBJ1-1; 11 nucleotides match TRBD1. CDR3 nucleotide sequence: TGTGCCAGCAGCCCTTGGACAGGGGGCAACACTGAAGCTTTCTTT. It is translated as CASSPWTGGNTEAFF.